This TCR beta chain emerged from a study of CD8 T cells in Susac syndrome. Sequencing of TCR beta was undertaken in CD8+ and CD4+ T cells derived from blood. The V end was cut by 4 bases, the J end by 8 bases, with 8 bases between. The CDR3 extends over 11 amino acids. Random hexamers were used to reverse transcribe 0.5 to 1 ug of RNA. TCRdb re-called the immunoSEQ multiplex PCR reads through MiXCR, storing one row per CDR3 protein. The profile shows 120,000 to 150,000 distinct CDR3 sequences, approximately 94% of them singletons. The source of this sequence is a human donor in good health. The sequencing input was CD4+ T cells from PBMCs. The chain combines TRBV23-1 with TRBJ2-5; no definite D call. TRBV23-1 is an open reading frame, and its role is uncertain. The CDR3 coding sequence is TGCGCCAGCAGTCGCGGCCGAACCCAGTACTTC. It translates to CASSRGRTQYF.